This T cell receptor beta chain was found in a study of T cells and Merkel cell carcinoma outcomes. V was pared by 1 base and J by 10 bases, with 14 bases between. This CDR3 has 15 amino acids. The V gene's germline CDR1 is MNHEY and CDR2 SVGAGI. The table came from immunoSEQ multiplex PCR; TCRdb's copy has only in-frame clones and leaves some out. This table holds 2,000 to 2,500 clones, about nine tenths found once. This chain uses TRBV6-5 with TRBJ1-6; D gene unclear. Sequenced: tumor tissue from Merkel cell carcinoma. The source of this sequence is a human donor with Merkel cell carcinoma. CDR3 sequence (DNA): TGTGCCAGCAGTTACTACCCGTCAAGATGGTCACCCCTCCACTTT. It encodes CASSYYPSRWSPLHF.